A single sample is the source of the 21 T cell receptor beta chains below, sequenced in a study of regulatory T cells in long-lasting Graves disease. As to time point: newly diagnosed GD, antithyroid drugs for less than 3 months. Making the TCR library involved RNA that had been extracted from PBMCs. Both iRepertoire HTBI primers and Arm-PCR of CDR3 regions were used to build the TCR beta libraries. MiXCR, run by TCRdb on the multiplex PCR reads, gives a single entry per CDR3 protein. The sample carries about 400,000 distinct CDR3 sequences, about 15% recorded once. These data were also filed under a second study, of T cells in Graves' hyperthyroidism and ophthalmopathy.

The sample consisted of peripheral blood mononuclear cells (PBMCs), taken at new diagnosis, from a patient treated with antithyroid drugs. All receptors derive from a woman in her thirties or forties with Graves disease.

This clonotype was observed at least ten times. The chain links TRBV28 to TRBJ2-7; TRBD1 aligns across 7 bases. CDR1 is MDHEN, CDR2 SYDVKM, per germline. Trimming took 5 bases from V and 3 from J; bases not matched to a gene: 7. This CDR3 region has 14 residues. CDR3 DNA sequence: TGTGCCAGCAGTCCTCCTCAGGGGGTCTACGAGCAGTACTTC. Encoded protein: CASSPPQGVYEQYF.

To note about this clonotype: This may stem from a read error, because a much larger clone lies one nucleotide away. This chain links TRBV27 with TRBJ2-1; no definite D call. This CDR3 has 14 amino acids. Trimming removed 3 bases from V and 5 bases from J, with 11 bases in between. The germline gives CDR1 MNHEY, CDR2 SMNVEV (reference sequence). Written as DNA, the CDR3 is TGTGCCAGCAGTTTGTCCTGGGCCGACAATGAGCAGTTCTTC. Protein: CASSLSWADNEQFF.

This clonotype occurred many times. The chain is built from TRBV3-1 and TRBJ2-7; a weak D match, TRBD1 (6 bases). V was trimmed by 8 bases and J by 1 base, leaving 15 bases between them. Germline assignment: CDR1 LGHDT and CDR2 YNNKEL (reference sequence). The CDR3 spans 14 residues. The CDR3 loop reads CASGLRDTSYEQYF. For the CDR3, the DNA is TGTGCCAGCGGACTCCGGGACACTTCCTACGAGCAGTACTTC.

This clonotype was seen many times. The chain uses TRBV3-1 and TRBJ2-1, with 9 bases that match TRBD2. The CDR3 consists of 15 residues. Germline V gene data show CDR1 as LGHDT and CDR2 as YNNKEL (reference sequence). With V trimmed by 4 bases and J by 9 bases, 10 bases remained unmatched. CDR3 amino acids: CASSPREGRASEQFF. CDR3 nucleotides: TGTGCCAGCAGCCCGCGGGAGGGAAGGGCGAGTGAGCAGTTCTTC.

In this sample, this clonotype turned up many times. The J gene is TRBJ2-2, the V gene TRBV2; maybe TRBD1 (8 bases). The CDR3 extends over 16 amino acids. V lost 2 bases to trimming and J lost 7 bases, with 17 bases between them. Germline loops: CDR1 SNHLY, CDR2 FYNNEI. CDR3 loop: CASSETGGGHGGELFF. The DNA for the CDR3 is TGTGCCAGCAGTGAAACAGGGGGAGGGCATGGCGGGGAGCTGTTTTTT.

This clonotype occurred many times. The chain is built from TRBV24-1 and TRBJ2-3; D is undetermined. In germline, CDR1 is KGHDR, CDR2 SFDVKD. The CDR3 sequence is 14 residues long. Trimming left V 1 base short and J 2 bases short, with 6 bases between. CDR3 DNA sequence: TGTGCCACCAGTGATTTCATGAACACAGATACGCAGTATTTT. Translating gives CATSDFMNTDTQYF.

The chain recombines TRBV18 with TRBJ1-1; 7 bases are shared with TRBD1. This CDR3 comprises 17 residues. V was clipped by 5 bases and J by 0 bases; unmatched bases: 12. The germline V gene has CDR1 KGHSH and CDR2 LQKENI. CDR3 residues: CASSSGTERGMNTEAFF. CDR3 bases: TGTGCCAGCTCATCCGGGACAGAGAGGGGAATGAACACTGAAGCTTTCTTT.

This clonotype occurred many times. The J gene is TRBJ2-2, the V gene TRBV12-3 or TRBV12-4, with 10 bases fitting TRBD2. The CDR3 extends over 20 amino acids. Germline trimming cut 3 bases from V and 0 bases from J; bases unmatched to any gene: 13. The CDR3 region is CASSFGELAGTFANTGELFF. The CDR3 DNA sequence: TGTGCCAGCAGTTTTGGGGAACTAGCGGGAACGTTCGCGAACACCGGGGAGCTGTTTTTT.

Ten or more counts support this clonotype. CDR3 DNA: TGTGCCAGCAGCCCCAGGCGGCCGGGGTGGGAGACCCAGTACTTC. This gives the protein CASSPRRPGWETQYF. The chain carries TRBV28 and TRBJ2-5; maybe TRBD2 (5 bases). Germline V lookup: CDR1 MDHEN, CDR2 SYDVKM. The germline V and J ends were trimmed by 6 bases and 5 bases, with 19 bases remaining between them. The CDR3 is 15 amino acids.

The gene calls are TRBV19 and TRBJ1-2, with TRBD1 matching over 7 bases. The CDR3 loop spans 19 amino acids. Germline lookup yields CDR1 LNHDA and CDR2 SQIVND (reference sequence). Trimming cost V 1 base and J 4 bases; bases outside gene matches: 18. The CDR3 DNA sequence: TGTGCCAGTAGTATAGGCCTCTGGAGGAACAGGGGTCCACTCTATGGCTACACCTTC. This encodes CASSIGLWRNRGPLYGYTF.

This clonotype showed up many times. For the CDR3, the DNA is TGTGCCAGCAGCTCCTTAGCGGGAGCCACAGATACGCAGTATTTT. Encoded protein: CASSSLAGATDTQYF. V gene TRBV11-1 combines with J gene TRBJ2-3, with TRBD2 matching 9 bases. Per germline, CDR1 SGHAT and CDR2 FQDESV (reference sequence). V gave up 4 bases and J gave up 2 bases; unmatched junction bases: 4. This CDR3 comprises 15 residues.

The table lists this clonotype with many counts. This chain connects TRBV10-2 to TRBJ2-1; TRBD2 matches at 15 bases. The J segment lost 9 bases and the V segment lost 7 bases, leaving 4 bases of the junction unmatched. Germline V gene sequence: CDR1 WSHSY, CDR2 SAAADI. The CDR3 has 14 residues. In nucleotides, the CDR3 is TGCGCCAGCACACCGGGACTAGCGGGGGGTGAGCAGTTCTTC. It translates to CASTPGLAGGEQFF.

In its sample, this clonotype was seen a few times. The DNA for the CDR3 is TGCGCCAGCAGCTTGGAGGGACAGGGAGGGGAAAAACTGTTTTTT. Its protein is CASSLEGQGGEKLFF. This chain uses TRBV5-1 with TRBJ1-4, with 9 bases aligning to TRBD1. The CDR3 extends over 15 amino acids. Trimming at V came to 0 bases and at J to 8 bases, leaving 5 bases not matched to a gene. Germline CDR1 reads SGHRS; CDR2 reads YFSETQ.

A remark on this clonotype: With a much larger clone just one base away, this may be a read error. The chain recombines TRBV28 with TRBJ2-7; 7 bases are a match to TRBD2. Germline CDR1 MDHEN, CDR2 SYDVKM. With 6 bases clipped from V and 6 bases from J, the junction kept 14 bases outside the gene matches. The CDR3 totals 15 residues. CDR3 sequence (DNA): TGTGCCAGCAGCCCGGGCGCGGGAGCGGCCTTCGAGCAGTACTTC. Amino acids: CASSPGAGAAFEQYF. The variable domain in full, with the rest retrieved from reference TRBV28 and TRBJ2-7, is DVKVTQSSRYLVKRTGEKVFLECVQDMDHENMFWYRQDPGLGLRLIYFSYDVKMKEKGDIPEGYSVSREKKERFSLILESASTNQTSMYLCASSPGAGAAFEQYFGPGTRLTVT.

This clonotype was counted ten times or more. CDR3 loop: CASSEPIGNSPLHF. The CDR3 region has the DNA TGTGCCAGCAGTGAACCCATTGGTAATTCACCCCTCCACTTT. This chain links TRBV25-1 with TRBJ1-6; D unresolved. Trimming left V 2 bases short and J 6 bases short, with 8 bases between. Germline CDR1 is MGHDK and CDR2 is SYGVNS. The CDR3 runs to 14 residues. Combining the CDR3 with reference TRBV25-1 and TRBJ1-6 gives the whole variable domain EADIYQTPRYLVIGTGKKITLECSQTMGHDKMYWYQQDPGMELHLIHYSYGVNSTEKGDLSSESTVSRIRTEHFPLTLESARPSHTSQYLCASSEPIGNSPLHFGNGTRLTVT.

Only a few counts were recorded for this clonotype. This rearrangement joins TRBV20-1 to TRBJ2-1, with TRBD2 matching 11 bases. The CDR3 loop spans 15 amino acids. Germline values: CDR1 DFQATT, CDR2 SNEGSKA (reference sequence). Trimming took 1 base from V and 7 from J; bases not matched to a gene: 6. CDR3 loop: CSARVLAGVSNEQFF. CDR3 coding DNA: TGCAGTGCTAGAGTACTAGCGGGAGTAAGTAATGAGCAGTTCTTC.

This chain uses TRBV5-6 with TRBJ2-7; D gene uncertain. Germline lookup yields CDR1 SGHDT and CDR2 YYEEEE. The V gene lost 4 bases and the J gene lost 3 bases, with 17 bases spanning the gap. The length of the CDR3 is 15 residues. The CDR3 DNA follows: TGTGCCAGCAGCCTTAGCTATAAGCCACTCTACGAGCAGTACTTC. It codes for CASSLSYKPLYEQYF.

In its sample, this clonotype was seen a few times. The chain is built from TRBV6-5 and TRBJ2-2, with TRBD2 matching 9 bases. Trimming took 2 bases from V and 5 from J; bases not matched to a gene: 12. This CDR3 has 18 residues. Per the germline V gene, CDR1 is MNHEY and CDR2 is SVGAGI. This CDR3 is CASSYPPSVAGATGELFF. For the CDR3, the DNA is TGTGCCAGCAGTTACCCGCCCTCTGTAGCGGGAGCTACCGGGGAGCTGTTTTTT.

This clonotype was observed at least ten times. The DNA of the CDR3 is TGTGCCAGCAGCTTAGGGACAGGGTTACAGCCCCAGCATTTT. This sequence encodes CASSLGTGLQPQHF. The rearrangement joins TRBV7-2 to TRBJ1-5, with 8 bases lining up with TRBD1. Germline assignment: CDR1 SGHTA and CDR2 FQGNSA. The ends lost 1 base at V and 7 bases at J; junction bases unmatched: 3. The CDR3 loop spans 14 amino acids.

This clonotype was counted ten times or more. CDR3 amino acids: CASSFDRDSSYNEQFF. The CDR3 region has the DNA TGTGCCAGCAGTTTTGACCGGGACAGCTCCTACAATGAGCAGTTCTTC. The chain is built from TRBV2 and TRBJ2-1; 7 positions agree with TRBD1. Trimming removed 5 bases from V and 0 bases from J; junction bases left unmatched: 7. Germline V gene data show CDR1 as SNHLY and CDR2 as FYNNEI. The CDR3 sequence is 16 residues long.

V gene TRBV28 combines with J gene TRBJ2-7, with unresolved D. V dropped 5 bases and J dropped 2 bases, with 13 bases sitting between them. The V gene's germline CDR1 is MDHEN and CDR2 SYDVKM. The CDR3 has 14 residues. This CDR3 is CASSVGVGPYEQYF. In nucleotides, the CDR3 is TGTGCCAGCAGTGTTGGAGTCGGGCCCTACGAGCAGTACTTC.